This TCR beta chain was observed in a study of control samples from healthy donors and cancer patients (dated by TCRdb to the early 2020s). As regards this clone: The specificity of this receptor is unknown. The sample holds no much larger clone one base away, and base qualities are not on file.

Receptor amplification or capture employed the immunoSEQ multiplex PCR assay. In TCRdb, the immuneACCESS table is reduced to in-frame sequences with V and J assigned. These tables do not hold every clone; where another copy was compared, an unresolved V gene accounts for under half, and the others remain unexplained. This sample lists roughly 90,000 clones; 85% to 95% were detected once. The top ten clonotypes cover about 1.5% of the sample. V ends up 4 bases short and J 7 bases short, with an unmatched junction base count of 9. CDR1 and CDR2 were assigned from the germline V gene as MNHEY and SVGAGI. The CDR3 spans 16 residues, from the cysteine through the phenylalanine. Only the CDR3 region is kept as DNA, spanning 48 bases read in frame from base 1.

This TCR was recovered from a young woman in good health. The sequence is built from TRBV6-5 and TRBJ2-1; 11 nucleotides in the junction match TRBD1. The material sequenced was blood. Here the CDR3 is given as CASSSKGQGGRNEQFF. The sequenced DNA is TGTGCCAGCAGTTCCAAGGGACAGGGGGGAAGAAATGAGCAGTTCTTC.